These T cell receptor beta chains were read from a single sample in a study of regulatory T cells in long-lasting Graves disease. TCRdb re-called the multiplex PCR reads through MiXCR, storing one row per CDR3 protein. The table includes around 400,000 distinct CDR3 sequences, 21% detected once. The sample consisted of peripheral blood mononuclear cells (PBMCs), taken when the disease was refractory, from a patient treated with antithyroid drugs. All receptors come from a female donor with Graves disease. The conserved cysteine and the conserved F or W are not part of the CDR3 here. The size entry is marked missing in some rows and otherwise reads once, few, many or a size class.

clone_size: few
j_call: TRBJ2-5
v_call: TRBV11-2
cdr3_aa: ASSAWDRELETQY

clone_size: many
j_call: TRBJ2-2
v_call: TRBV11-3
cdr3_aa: ASSNEGELF

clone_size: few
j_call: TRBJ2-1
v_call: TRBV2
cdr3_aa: AILADRSGNEQF

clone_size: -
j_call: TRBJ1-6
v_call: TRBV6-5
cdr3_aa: ASSYSYVDRANSPLH

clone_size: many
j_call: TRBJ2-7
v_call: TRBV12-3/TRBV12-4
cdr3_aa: ASRFGQGRGEQY

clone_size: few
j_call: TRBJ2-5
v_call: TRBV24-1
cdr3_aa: ATSEPTGVRETQY

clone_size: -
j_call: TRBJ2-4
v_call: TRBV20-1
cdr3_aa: SANRQGLAKNIQY

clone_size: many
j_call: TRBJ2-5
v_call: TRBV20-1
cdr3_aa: SAATSGQETQY

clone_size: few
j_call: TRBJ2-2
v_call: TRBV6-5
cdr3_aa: ASSYSVTTGELF

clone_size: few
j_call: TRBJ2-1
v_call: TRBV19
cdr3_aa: ASSIDQGVFNEQF

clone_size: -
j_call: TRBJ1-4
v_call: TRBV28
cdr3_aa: ASRGTGSEELF

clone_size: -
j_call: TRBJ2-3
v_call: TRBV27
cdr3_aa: ASRLWRDSGRYTDTQY

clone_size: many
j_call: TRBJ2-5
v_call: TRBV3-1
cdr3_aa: ASSQGGAGAQETQY

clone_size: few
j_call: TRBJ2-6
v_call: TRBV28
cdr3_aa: ASSLGIAGANVLT

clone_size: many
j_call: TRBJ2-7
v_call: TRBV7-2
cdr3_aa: ASSPRDYPYEQY

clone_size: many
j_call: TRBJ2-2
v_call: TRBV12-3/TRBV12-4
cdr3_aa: ASSSVVTGELF

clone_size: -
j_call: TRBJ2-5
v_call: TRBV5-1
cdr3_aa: ASSFRAQETQY

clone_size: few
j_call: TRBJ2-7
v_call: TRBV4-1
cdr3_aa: ASSQVRGDVLYEQY

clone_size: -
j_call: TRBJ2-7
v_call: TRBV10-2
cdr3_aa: ASEGSSYEQY

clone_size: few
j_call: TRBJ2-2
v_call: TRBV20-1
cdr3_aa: SARVGLAGVAGELF

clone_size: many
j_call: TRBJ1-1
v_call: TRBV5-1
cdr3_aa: ASSLVGENTEAF

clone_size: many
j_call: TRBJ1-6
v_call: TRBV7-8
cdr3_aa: ASSPEGSYNSPLH

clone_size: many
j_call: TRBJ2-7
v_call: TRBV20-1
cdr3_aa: SARDRLAGGRGDEQY

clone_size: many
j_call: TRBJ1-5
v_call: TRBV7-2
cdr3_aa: ASSPRVGQPQH

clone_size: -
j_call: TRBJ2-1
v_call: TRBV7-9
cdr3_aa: ASSSYRGDEQF

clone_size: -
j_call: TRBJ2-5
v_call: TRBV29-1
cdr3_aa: SVQHTGTKETQY

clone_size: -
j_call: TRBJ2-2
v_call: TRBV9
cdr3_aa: ASSVASTSGWGPGELF

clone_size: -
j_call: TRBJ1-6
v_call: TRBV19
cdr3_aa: ASSIDFRSSFNSPLH

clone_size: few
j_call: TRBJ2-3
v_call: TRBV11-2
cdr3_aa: ASSPQARGSDTQY

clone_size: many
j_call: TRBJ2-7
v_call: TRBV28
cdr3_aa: ASSPAMAEIPYEQY

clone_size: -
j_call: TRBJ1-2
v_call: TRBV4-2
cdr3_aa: ASSGGGTVAGYT

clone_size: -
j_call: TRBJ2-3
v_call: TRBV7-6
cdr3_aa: ASSRTSDYTDTQY

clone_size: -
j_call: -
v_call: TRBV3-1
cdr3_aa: ASSQALGRNEQF

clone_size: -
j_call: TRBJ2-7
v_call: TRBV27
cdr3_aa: ASSLNRSSYEQY

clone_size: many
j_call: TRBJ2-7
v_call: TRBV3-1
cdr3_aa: ASSQDWQNSYEQY

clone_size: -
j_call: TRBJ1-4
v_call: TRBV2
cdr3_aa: ASSDPATNEKLF

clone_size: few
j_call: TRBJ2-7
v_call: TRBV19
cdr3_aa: ASSIGLTYEQY

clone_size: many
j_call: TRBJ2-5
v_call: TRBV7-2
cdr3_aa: ASSSPALGETQY

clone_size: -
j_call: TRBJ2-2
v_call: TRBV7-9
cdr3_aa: ASARGNTGELF

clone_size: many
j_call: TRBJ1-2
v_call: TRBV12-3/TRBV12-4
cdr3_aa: ASSPQGRGGGYT

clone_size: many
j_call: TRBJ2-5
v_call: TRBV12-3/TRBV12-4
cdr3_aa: ASSLGGPNLQETQY

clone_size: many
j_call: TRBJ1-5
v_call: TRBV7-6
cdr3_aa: ASSLGTGRGNQPQH

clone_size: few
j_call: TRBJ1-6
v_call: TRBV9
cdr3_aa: ASSVEPGTDSPLH

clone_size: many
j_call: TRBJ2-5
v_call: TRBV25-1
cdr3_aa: ASSVSLAGVGTQY

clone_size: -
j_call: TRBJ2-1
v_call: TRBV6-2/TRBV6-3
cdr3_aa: ASSWGGSSYNEQF

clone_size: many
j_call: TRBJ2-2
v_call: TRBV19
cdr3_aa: ASSNRQNTGELF

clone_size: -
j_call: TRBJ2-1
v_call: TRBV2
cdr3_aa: ASSTQDYNEQF

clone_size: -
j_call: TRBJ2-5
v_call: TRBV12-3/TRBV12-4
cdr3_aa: ASTAGTGGGETQY

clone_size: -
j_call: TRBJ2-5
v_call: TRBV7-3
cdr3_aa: ASSSGLARAQETQY

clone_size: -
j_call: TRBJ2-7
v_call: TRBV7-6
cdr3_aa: ASSIRQSREQY

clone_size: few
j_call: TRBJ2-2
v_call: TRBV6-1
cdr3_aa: ASRNRATGELF

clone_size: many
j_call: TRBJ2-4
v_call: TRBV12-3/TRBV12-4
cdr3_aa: ASSLDVGQGTTTLAKNIQY